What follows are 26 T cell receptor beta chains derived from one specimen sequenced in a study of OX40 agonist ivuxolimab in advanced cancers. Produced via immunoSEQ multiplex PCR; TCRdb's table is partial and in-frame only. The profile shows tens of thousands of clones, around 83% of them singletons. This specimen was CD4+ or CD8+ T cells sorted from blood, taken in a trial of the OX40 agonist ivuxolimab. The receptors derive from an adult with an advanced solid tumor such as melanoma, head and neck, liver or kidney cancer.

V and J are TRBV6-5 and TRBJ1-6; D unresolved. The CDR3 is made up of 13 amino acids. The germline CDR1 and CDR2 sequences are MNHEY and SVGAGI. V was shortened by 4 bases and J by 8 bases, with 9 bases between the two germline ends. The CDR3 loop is CASSFAPDSPLHF. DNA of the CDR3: TGTGCCAGCAGTTTCGCACCTGATTCACCCCTCCACTTT.

The CDR3 bases are TGTGCCAGCAGGACAGGGGACACCGGGGAGCTGTTTTTT. It encodes CASRTGDTGELFF. V usage is TRBV6-1 and J usage is TRBJ2-2, with 8 bases that match TRBD1. CDR3 size: 13 residues. Germline V gene data show CDR1 as MNHNS and CDR2 as SASEGT. Trimming at V came to 6 bases and at J to 3 bases, leaving 0 bases not matched to a gene.

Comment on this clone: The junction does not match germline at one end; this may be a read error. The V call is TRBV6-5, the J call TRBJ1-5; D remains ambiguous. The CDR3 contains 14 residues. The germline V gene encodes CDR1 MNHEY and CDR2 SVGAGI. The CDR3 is CASSNSDNNQPQHF. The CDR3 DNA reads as TGTGCCAGCAGTAACTCAGACAATAATCAGCCCCAGCATTTT.

CDR3 DNA: TGTGCCAGCAGACGGACTAGCGCCAACAATGAGCAGTTCTTC. Translated, it gives CASRRTSANNEQFF. V is TRBV6-5 and J is TRBJ2-1; 9 nucleotides match TRBD2. The germline gives CDR1 MNHEY, CDR2 SVGAGI. V shed 6 bases, J shed 5 bases, and the junction held 5 bases outside the gene matches. The CDR3 has 14 residues.

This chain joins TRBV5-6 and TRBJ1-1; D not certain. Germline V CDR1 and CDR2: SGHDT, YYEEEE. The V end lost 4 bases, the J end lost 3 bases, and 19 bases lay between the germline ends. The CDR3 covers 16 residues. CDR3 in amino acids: CASSLDWGGFDTEAFF. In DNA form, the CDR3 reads TGTGCCAGCAGCCTAGATTGGGGAGGGTTTGACACTGAAGCTTTCTTT.

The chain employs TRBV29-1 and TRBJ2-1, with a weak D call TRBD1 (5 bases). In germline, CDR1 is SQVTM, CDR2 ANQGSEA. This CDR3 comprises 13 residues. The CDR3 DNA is TGCACCACATGGGGCGCAGCTTACAATGAGCAGTTCTTC. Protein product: CTTWGAAYNEQFF.

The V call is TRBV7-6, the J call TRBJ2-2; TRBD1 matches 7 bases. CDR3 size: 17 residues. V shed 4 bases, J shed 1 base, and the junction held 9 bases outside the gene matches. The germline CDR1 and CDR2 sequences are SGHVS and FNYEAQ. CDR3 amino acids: CASSYSSDRQNTGELFF. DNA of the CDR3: TGTGCCAGCAGCTATAGTTCGGACAGGCAGAACACCGGGGAGCTGTTTTTT.

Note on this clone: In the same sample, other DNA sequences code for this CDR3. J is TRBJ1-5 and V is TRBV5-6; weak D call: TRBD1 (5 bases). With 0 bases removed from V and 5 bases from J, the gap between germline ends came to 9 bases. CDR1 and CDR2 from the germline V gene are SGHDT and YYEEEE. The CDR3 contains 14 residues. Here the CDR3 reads CASSLAGLYQPQHF. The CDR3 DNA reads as TGTGCCAGCAGCTTGGCAGGGCTCTATCAGCCCCAGCATTTT.

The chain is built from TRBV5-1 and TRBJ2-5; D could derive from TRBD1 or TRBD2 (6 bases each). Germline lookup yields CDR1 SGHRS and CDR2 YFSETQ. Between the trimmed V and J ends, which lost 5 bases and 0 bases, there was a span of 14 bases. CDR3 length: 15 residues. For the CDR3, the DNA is TGCGCCAGCAGAACGGGGGCCCAGTACCAAGAGACCCAGTACTTC. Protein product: CASRTGAQYQETQYF.

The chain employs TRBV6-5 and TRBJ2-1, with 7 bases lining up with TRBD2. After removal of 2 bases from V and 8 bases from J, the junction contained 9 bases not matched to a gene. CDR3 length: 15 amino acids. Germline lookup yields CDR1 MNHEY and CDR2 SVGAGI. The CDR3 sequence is CASSYGGLSEDEQFF. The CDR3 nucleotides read TGTGCCAGCAGTTACGGGGGACTATCGGAAGATGAGCAGTTCTTC.

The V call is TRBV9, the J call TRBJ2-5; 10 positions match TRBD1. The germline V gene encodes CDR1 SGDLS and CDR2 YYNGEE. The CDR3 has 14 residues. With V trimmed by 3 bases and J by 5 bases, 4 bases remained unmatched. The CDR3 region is CASSAGQGGETQYF. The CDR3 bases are TGTGCCAGCAGCGCCGGACAGGGGGGGGAGACCCAGTACTTC.

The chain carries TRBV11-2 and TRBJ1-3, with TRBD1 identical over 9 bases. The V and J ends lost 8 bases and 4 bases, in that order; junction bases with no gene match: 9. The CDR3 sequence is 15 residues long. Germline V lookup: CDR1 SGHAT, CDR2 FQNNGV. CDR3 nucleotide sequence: TGTGCCAGCGTAGAATCCGGGACAGGGGGAAACACCATATATTTT. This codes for CASVESGTGGNTIYF.

CDR3 nucleotide sequence: TGTGCCAGCAGCCTAGGGGGGGTGTGCTCCTACGAGCAGTACTTC. The encoded protein is CASSLGGVCSYEQYF. The chain employs TRBV25-1 and TRBJ2-7; D may be TRBD2 (7 bases). Germline assignment: CDR1 MGHDK and CDR2 SYGVNS. Trimming took 6 bases from V and 0 from J, leaving 15 bases between them. The CDR3 is 15 amino acids.

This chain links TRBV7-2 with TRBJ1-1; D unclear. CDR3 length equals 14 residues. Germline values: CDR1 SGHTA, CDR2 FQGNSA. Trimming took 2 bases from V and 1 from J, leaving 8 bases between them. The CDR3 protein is CASSLLAGNTEAFF. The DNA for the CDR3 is TGTGCCAGCAGCTTATTAGCCGGGAACACTGAAGCTTTCTTT.

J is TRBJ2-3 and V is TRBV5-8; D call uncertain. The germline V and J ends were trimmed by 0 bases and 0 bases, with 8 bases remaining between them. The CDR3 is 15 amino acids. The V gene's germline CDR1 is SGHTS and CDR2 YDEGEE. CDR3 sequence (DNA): TGTGCCAGCAGCTTGGCCCAGACTAGCACAGATACGCAGTATTTT. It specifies CASSLAQTSTDTQYF.

The CDR3 DNA reads as TGTGCCAGTAGTACATTCCCTAGGGCAGGCTATGGCTACACCTTC. Translated: CASSTFPRAGYGYTF. The J gene is TRBJ1-2, the V gene TRBV19, with no clear D. There are 15 residues in the CDR3. Per germline, CDR1 LNHDA and CDR2 SQIVND (reference sequence). V lost 4 bases, J lost 4 bases, and 16 bases lay in between.

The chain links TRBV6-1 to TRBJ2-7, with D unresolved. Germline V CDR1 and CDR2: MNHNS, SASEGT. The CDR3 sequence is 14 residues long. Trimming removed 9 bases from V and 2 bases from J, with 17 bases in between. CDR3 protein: CARTGGFPPYEQYF. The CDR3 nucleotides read TGTGCCAGGACCGGTGGGTTCCCCCCCTACGAGCAGTACTTC.

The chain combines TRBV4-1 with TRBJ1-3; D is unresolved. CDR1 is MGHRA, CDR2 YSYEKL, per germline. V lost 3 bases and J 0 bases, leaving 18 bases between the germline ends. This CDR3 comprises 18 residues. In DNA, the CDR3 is TGCGCCAGCAGCCAGGAGGCTCCGGACGCGAGCTCTGGAAACACCATATATTTT. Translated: CASSQEAPDASSGNTIYF.

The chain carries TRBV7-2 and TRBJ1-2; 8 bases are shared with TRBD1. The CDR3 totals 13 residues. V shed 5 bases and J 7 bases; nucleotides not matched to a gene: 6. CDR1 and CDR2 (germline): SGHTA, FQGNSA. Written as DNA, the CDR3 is TGTGCCAGCAGCGTCCGGGACAGGTCTGGCTACACCTTC. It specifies CASSVRDRSGYTF.

CDR3 sequence reads: CASSWPSGNTIYF. In nucleotides, the CDR3 is TGTGCCAGCAGCTGGCCGTCTGGAAACACCATATATTTT. V usage is TRBV13 and J usage is TRBJ1-3; D remains unclear. Germline V gene lookup returns CDR1 PRHDT and CDR2 FYEKMQ (reference sequence). The ends were cut back, 4 bases at V and 1 base at J, with 5 bases in the middle. This CDR3 has 13 amino acids.

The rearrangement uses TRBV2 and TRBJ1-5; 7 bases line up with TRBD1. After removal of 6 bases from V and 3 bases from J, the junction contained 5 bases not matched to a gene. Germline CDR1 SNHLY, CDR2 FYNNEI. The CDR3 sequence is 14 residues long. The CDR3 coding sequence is TGTGCCAGCAGCCCAGGGGGGTACAATCAGCCCCAGCATTTT. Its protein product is CASSPGGYNQPQHF.

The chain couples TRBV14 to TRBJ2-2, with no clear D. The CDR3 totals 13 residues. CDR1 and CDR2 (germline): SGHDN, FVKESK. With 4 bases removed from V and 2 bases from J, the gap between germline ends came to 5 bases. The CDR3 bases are TGTGCCAGCAGCCCCCAAAACACCGGGGAGCTGTTTTTT. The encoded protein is CASSPQNTGELFF.

The DNA for the CDR3 is TGTGCCCCCGCGGAGGGCTCCGGGGAGCTGTTTTTT. It specifies CAPAEGSGELFF. This chain links TRBV7-9 with TRBJ2-2; a possible D gene is TRBD2 (6 bases). V was pared by 11 bases and J by 6 bases, with 13 bases between. The CDR3 spans 12 residues. Germline CDR1 is SEHNR and CDR2 is FQNEAQ (reference sequence).

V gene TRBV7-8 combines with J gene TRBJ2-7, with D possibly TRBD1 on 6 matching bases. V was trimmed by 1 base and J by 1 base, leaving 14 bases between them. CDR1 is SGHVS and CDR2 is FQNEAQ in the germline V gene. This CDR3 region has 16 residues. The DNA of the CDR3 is TGTGCCAGCAGCTTAGGGTCCGGACAGATATCCTACGAGCAGTACTTC. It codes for CASSLGSGQISYEQYF.

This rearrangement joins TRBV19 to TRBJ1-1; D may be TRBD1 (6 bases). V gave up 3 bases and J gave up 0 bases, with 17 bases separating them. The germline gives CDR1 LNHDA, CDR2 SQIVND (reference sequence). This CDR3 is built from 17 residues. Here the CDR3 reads CASSIPPARTVNTEAFF. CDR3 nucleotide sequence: TGTGCCAGTAGTATCCCCCCGGCCCGGACAGTGAACACTGAAGCTTTCTTT.

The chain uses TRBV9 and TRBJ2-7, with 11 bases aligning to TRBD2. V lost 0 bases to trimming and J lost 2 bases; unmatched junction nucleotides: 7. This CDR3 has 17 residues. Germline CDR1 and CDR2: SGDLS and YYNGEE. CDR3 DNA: TGTGCCAGCAGCGTAGCGGGGACTAGCGGTGGGACCTACGAGCAGTACTTC. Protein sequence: CASSVAGTSGGTYEQYF.